This T cell receptor beta chain was documented in a study of blood T cell repertoires in COVID-19. TCRdb's table, derived via immunoSEQ multiplex PCR, lists solely in-frame clones and lacks some. The sample holds about 280,000 clones; roughly 90% are singletons and the top ten take approximately 11%. CDR1 LNHDA and CDR2 SQIVND come from the germline V gene (reference sequence). The V end lost 10 bases, the J end lost 2 bases, and 21 bases lay between the germline ends. The CDR3 contains 15 residues. A Seattle source enrolled patients during active infection and followed them longitudinally. The source is a woman in her twenties or thirties with COVID-19, enrolled during active disease. The chain employs TRBV19 and TRBJ2-7; D possibly corresponds to TRBD1 (6 bases). The sample was peripheral blood. The CDR3 region has the DNA TGTGCCAAGCCCCAGGGGCTTGGGGCTACCTACGAGCAGTACTTC. This codes for CAKPQGLGATYEQYF.